The T cell receptor beta chain described here comes from a study of T cells in women clearing cervical HPV infection. About the study: Blood came at first lesion visit for cases, post-clearance for controls. Findings of the study overall: Combining TCR richness with V gene abundances gave approximately 0.84 AUC. It is unknown whether associations predate infection; no effector/memory or HPV-specific sorting. Controls had more TRBV6-7 (approximately 0.15%) than cases (roughly 0.11%).

For this clone: What it binds is unknown. The read stops 3 residues short of the end of the CDR3; the missing end is completed from the germline J gene.

TCRdb's copy holds only in-frame clones and misses some; the assay was immunoSEQ multiplex PCR. In total, the table holds some 31,000 clones. The CDR3 totals 15 residues. CDR1 and CDR2 from the germline V gene are KGHSH and LQKENI. This clonotype was sampled from a woman between 18 and 69 years old with a cervical HPV16 infection that either progressed to CIN3+ or cleared (not recorded which). The gene calls are TRBV18 and TRBJ1-4; maybe TRBD1 (5 bases). Sequencing was carried out using blood buffy coat. CDR3 loop: CASSPEGSGANVLFF. The CDR3 DNA, read in part, is TGTGCCAGCTCCCCCGAGGGCTCTGGGGCCAACGTA.